Sequencing of this T cell receptor beta chain was carried out in a study of cytomegalovirus exposure and HLA in healthy donors. 60 Vbeta and 13 Jbeta primers were used in PCR. The protocol was immunoSEQ multiplex PCR, while the TCRdb copy is restricted to in-frame clones and leaves out a portion. The data contain 200,000 or so clones, 80% to 85% of them singletons. V shed 2 bases and J shed 6 bases, with 10 bases lying between them. Germline V lookup: CDR1 SGHAT, CDR2 FQNNGV. CDR3 size: 13 residues. This TCR came from a boy aged 10-17 years in good health and CMV-seronegative. This chain connects TRBV11-2 to TRBJ1-1; D gene ambiguous. Sequencing was performed on PBMCs. The CDR3 protein is CASSLHIRAEAFF. The CDR3 bases are TGTGCCAGCAGCTTACACATTCGGGCTGAAGCTTTCTTT.